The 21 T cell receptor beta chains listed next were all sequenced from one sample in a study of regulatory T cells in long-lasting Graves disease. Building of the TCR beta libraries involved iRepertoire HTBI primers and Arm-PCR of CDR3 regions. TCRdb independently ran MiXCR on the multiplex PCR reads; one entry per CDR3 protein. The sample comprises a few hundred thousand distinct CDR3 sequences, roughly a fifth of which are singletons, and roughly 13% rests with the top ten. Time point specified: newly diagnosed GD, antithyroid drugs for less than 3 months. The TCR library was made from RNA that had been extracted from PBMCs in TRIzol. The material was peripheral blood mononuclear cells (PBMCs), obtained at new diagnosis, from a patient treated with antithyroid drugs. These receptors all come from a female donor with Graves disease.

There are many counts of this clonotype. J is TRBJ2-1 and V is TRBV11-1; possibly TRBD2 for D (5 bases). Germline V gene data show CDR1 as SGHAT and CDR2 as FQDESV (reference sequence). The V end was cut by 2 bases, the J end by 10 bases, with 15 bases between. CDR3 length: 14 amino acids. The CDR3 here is CASSLTRGSSEQFF. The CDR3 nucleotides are TGTGCCAGCAGCTTAACCCGGGGTAGTAGCGAGCAGTTCTTC.

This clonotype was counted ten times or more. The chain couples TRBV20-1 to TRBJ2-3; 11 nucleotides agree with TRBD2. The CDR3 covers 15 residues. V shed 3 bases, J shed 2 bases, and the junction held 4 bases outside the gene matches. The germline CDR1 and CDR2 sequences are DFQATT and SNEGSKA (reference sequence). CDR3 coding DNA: TGCAGTGCTAGCCTACTAGCGGGAGTCACAGATACGCAGTATTTT. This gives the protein CSASLLAGVTDTQYF.

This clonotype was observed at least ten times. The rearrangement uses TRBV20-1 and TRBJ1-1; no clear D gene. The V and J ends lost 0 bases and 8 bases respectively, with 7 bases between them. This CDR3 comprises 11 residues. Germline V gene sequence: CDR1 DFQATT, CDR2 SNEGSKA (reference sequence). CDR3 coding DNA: TGCAGTGCTAGAGATGGCAGGGAAGCTTTCTTT. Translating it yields CSARDGREAFF.

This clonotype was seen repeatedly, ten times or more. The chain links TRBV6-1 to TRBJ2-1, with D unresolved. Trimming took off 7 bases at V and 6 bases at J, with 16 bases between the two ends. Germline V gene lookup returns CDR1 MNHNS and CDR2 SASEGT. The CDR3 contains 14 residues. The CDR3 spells CASTDALPVNEQFF. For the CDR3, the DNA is TGTGCCAGCACCGACGCCCTACCAGTCAATGAGCAGTTCTTC.

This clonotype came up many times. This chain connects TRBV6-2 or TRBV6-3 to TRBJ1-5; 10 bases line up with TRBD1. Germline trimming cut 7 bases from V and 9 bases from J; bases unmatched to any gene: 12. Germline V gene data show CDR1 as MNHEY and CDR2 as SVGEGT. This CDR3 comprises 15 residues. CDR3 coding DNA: TGTGCCAGCAATTATCGACAGGGGGCTTTGGCGCCCCAGCATTTT. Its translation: CASNYRQGALAPQHF.

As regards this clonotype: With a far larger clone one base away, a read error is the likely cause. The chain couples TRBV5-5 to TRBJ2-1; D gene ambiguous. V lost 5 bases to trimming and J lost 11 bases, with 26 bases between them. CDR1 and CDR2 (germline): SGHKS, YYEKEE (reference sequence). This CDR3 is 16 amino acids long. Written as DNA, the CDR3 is TGTGCCAGCAGGCCAGCTTCGACCCGAGACGGTAATAAGCAGTTCTTC. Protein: CASRPASTRDGNKQFF.

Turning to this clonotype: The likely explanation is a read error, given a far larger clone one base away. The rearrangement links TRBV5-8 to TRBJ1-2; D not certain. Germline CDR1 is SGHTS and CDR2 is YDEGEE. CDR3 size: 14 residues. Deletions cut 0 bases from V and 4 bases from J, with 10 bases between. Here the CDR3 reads CASSLEVGSYGYTF. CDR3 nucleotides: TGTGCCAGCAGCTTGGAGGTCGGATCCTATGGCTACACCTTC.

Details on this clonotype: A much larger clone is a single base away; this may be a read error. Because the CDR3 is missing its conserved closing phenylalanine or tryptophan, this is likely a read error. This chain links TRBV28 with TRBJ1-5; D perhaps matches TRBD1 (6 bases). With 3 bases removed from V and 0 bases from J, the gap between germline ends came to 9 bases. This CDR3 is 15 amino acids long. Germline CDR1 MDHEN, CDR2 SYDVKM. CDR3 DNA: TGTGCCAGCAGTTTGATACAGGGTAGCAATCAGCCCCAGCATCTT. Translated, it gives CASSLIQGSNQPQHL.

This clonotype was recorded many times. The CDR3 is CASSLGVTGGGGEQFF. CDR3 in DNA: TGTGCCAGCAGTTTGGGGGTTACAGGGGGAGGCGGTGAGCAGTTCTTC. V usage is TRBV6-2 or TRBV6-3 and J usage is TRBJ2-1; 8 bases align to TRBD1. CDR3 length: 16 amino acids. Germline CDR1 is MNHEY and CDR2 is SVGEGT. The ends lost 4 bases at V and 9 bases at J; junction bases unmatched: 14.

CDR3 nucleotides: TGCAGTGCTAGTCGGTGGGCGAACACCGGGGAGCTGTTTTTT. This gives the protein CSASRWANTGELFF. This chain joins TRBV20-1 and TRBJ2-2; no reliable D call. Deletions cut 3 bases from V and 0 bases from J, with 8 bases between. Germline V lookup: CDR1 DFQATT, CDR2 SNEGSKA (reference sequence). The CDR3 length is 14 residues.

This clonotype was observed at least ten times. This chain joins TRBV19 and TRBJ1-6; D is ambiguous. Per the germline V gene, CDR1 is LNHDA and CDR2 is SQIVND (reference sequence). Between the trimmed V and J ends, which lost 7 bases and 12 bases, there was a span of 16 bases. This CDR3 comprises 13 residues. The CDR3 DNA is TGTGCCAGTACTAACCGGGAAGATCTACCCCTCCACTTT. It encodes CASTNREDLPLHF.

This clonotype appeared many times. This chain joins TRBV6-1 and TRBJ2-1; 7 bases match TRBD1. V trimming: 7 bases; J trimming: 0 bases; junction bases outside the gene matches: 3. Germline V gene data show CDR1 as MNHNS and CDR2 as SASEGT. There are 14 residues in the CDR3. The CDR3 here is CASTRDSSYNEQFF. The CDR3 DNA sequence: TGTGCCAGCACCCGGGACAGCTCCTACAATGAGCAGTTCTTC.

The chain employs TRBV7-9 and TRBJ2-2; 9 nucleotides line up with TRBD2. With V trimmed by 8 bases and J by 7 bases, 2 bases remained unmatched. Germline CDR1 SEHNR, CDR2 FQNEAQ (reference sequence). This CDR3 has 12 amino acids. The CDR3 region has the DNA TGTGCCAGCCGCGGGAGGGTCGGGGAGCTGTTTTTT. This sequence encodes CASRGRVGELFF.

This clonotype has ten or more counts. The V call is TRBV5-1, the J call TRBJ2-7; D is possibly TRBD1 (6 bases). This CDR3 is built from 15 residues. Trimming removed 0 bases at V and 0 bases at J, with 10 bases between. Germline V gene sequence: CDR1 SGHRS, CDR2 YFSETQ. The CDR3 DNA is TGCGCCAGCAGCTTGGCAGGGGTTCTCTCCTACGAGCAGTACTTC. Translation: CASSLAGVLSYEQYF.

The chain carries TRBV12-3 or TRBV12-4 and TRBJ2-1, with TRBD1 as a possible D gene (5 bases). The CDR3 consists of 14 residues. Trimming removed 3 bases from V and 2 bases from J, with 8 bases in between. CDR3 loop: CASSFFRAYNEQFF. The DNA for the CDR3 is TGTGCCAGCAGTTTTTTCAGGGCCTACAATGAGCAGTTCTTC.

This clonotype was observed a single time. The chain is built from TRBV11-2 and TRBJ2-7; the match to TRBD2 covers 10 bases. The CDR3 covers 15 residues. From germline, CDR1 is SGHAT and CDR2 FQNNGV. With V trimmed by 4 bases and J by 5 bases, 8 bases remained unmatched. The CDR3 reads CASSSGSGRAHEQYF. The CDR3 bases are TGTGCCAGCAGCTCAGGGAGCGGGAGGGCCCACGAGCAGTACTTC.

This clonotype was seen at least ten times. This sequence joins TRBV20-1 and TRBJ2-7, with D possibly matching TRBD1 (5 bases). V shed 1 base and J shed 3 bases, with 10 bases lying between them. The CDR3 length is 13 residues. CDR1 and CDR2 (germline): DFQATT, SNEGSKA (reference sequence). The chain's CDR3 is CSARGGAIYEQYF. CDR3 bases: TGCAGTGCTAGAGGTGGGGCCATCTACGAGCAGTACTTC.

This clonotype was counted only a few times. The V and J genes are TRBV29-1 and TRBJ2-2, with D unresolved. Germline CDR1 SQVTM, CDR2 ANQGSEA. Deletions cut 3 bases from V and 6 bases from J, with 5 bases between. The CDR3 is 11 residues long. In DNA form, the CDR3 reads TGCAGCGTTGAGTCCCCCGGGGAGCTGTTTTTT. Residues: CSVESPGELFF.

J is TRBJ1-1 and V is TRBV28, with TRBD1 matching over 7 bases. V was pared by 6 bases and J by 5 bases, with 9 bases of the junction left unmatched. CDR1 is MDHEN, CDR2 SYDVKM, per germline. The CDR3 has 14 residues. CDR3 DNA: TGTGCCAGCAGGACGATGACAGGGAAAACTGAAGCTTTCTTT. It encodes CASRTMTGKTEAFF.

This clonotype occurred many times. The CDR3 protein is CASTSDRGPFMNTEAFF. DNA for the CDR3: TGTGCCAGCACCAGCGACAGGGGCCCTTTCATGAACACTGAAGCTTTCTTT. V gene TRBV3-2 combines with J gene TRBJ1-1; no check of the table's D call, TRBD1, against the DNA was made. TRBV3-2 has pseudogene status. The CDR3 runs to 17 residues.

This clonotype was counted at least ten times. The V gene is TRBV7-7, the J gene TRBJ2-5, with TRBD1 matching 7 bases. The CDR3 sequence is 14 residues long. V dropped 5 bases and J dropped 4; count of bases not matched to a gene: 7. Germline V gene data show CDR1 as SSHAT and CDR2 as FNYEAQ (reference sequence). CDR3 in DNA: TGTGCCAGCAGCCCCGGGACAGTGAGAGAGACCCAGTACTTC. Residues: CASSPGTVRETQYF.